One and the same sample provided the 4 T cell receptor beta chains below, sequenced in a study of blood T cell repertoires in COVID-19. Method: immunoSEQ multiplex PCR; TCRdb's copy keeps in-frame clones and lacks some. The sample yields around 190,000 clones, 75% to 85% seen once. The sample consisted of peripheral blood. The receptors shown here come from a woman aged 40 to 50 with COVID-19, enrolled during active disease.

This chain connects TRBV2 to TRBJ2-5; 11 positions match TRBD1. V shed 6 bases, J shed 5 bases, and the junction held 11 bases outside the gene matches. From germline, CDR1 is SNHLY and CDR2 FYNNEI. This CDR3 has 16 residues. This chain's CDR3 is CASRTLGQGAGETQYF. The DNA of the CDR3 is TGTGCCAGCAGGACACTCGGACAGGGGGCGGGGGAGACCCAGTACTTC.

The V gene is TRBV5-1, the J gene TRBJ2-5; a possible D gene is TRBD2 (5 bases). The CDR3 is 16 residues long. Trimming shortened V by 0 bases and J by 5 bases, and 17 bases separated the two germline ends. The germline CDR1 and CDR2 sequences are SGHRS and YFSETQ. The CDR3 loop is CASSLGENSRRETQYF. CDR3 bases: TGCGCCAGCAGCTTGGGGGAGAACTCCCGACGGGAGACCCAGTACTTC.

The V gene is TRBV6-6, the J gene TRBJ1-3; tentatively, D is TRBD1 (6 bases). Per the germline V gene, CDR1 is MNHNY and CDR2 is SVGAGI (reference sequence). Trimming shortened V by 5 bases and J by 0 bases, and 14 bases separated the two germline ends. CDR3 size: 16 residues. The CDR3 here is CASSTRTANSGNTIYF. The CDR3 bases are TGTGCCAGCAGTACGCGGACAGCTAACTCTGGAAACACCATATATTTT.

This sequence joins TRBV27 and TRBJ1-2, with D unclear. Trimming removed 6 bases from V and 10 bases from J, with 24 bases in between. Germline CDR1 is MNHEY and CDR2 is SMNVEV (reference sequence). This CDR3 is built from 15 residues. In DNA form, the CDR3 reads TGTGCCAGCAGGGGGATCGGGGAGAGAGGATTCGTCTACACCTTC. Residues: CASRGIGERGFVYTF.